This T cell receptor beta chain was retrieved from a study of shared clonotypes between healthy human individuals. Study results and caveats: Shared clonotypes: roughly 4.7% naive CD4, around 3.4% naive CD8, less than 2.5% memory CD4, 0.4% to 0.5% memory CD8.

Germline CDR1 is SGHTA and CDR2 is FQGNSA. Trimming took 5 bases from V and 6 from J; bases not matched to a gene: 8. The CDR3 has 14 residues. Every one of the donors was a Caucasian adult that lived in Nashville, Tennessee. A split of CD4+ cells into CD45RA+ naive and CD45RA-negative memory subsets was performed. About this clone itself: Its antigen is unknown.

The table came from immunoSEQ multiplex PCR; TCRdb's copy has only in-frame clones and leaves some out. This table has 2,100,000 or so clones, 90% to 96% appearing once. Sequences were obtained from naive CD4+ T cells sorted from blood. Indicated subset: CD45RA+ positively selected. This chain uses TRBV7-2 with TRBJ1-2; 8 positions match TRBD1. This TCR came from a young man in good health. In nucleotides, the CDR3 is TGTGCCAGCAGCAGAGAGACAGGGGACCATGGCTACACCTTC. Its translation: CASSRETGDHGYTF.